Sequencing of this T cell receptor (beta chain) was carried out in a study of human CD8 memory T cell subsets. Germline V gene sequence: CDR1 MDHEN, CDR2 SYDVKM. The CDR3 totals 17 residues. This clonotype is classed as medium-sized by frequency. As yet, its antigen is unknown. Extraction drew RNA from duplicate vials of roughly 160,000 sorted CD8+ T cells for each subset. UMI-labeled 5' RACE was the method by which TCR beta libraries were made. Each CDR3 protein gets one entry in TCRdb, which reprocessed the 5' RACE reads and gives no DNA. This table lists several thousand distinct CDR3 sequences. Whole-study results and caveats: By Chao1 estimates, precursor exhausted T cells appeared less diverse than stem-like memory T cells. Stem-like memory and precursor exhausted T cell repertoires barely overlapped. Among T cell receptor chains, only the beta chains were sequenced in this study.

Input material: CD8+ T cells from PBMCs. The chain combines TRBV28 with TRBJ2-1; there is no DNA to check the TCRdb D call of TRBD2. The TCR was taken from a human donor in good health. CDR3 in amino acids: CASTGTSGRNSYNEQFF.